This TCR beta chain was profiled in a study of T cells in localized non-small cell lung cancer. Findings and caveats of the study: Adjacent lung had a median roughly 60 of the 100 largest tumor clones. Sequencing covered just one tumor region, so heterogeneity cannot be ruled out.

Germline V gene data show CDR1 as SGHTA and CDR2 as FQGNSA. V shed 7 bases, J shed 7 bases, and the junction held 13 bases outside the gene matches. The CDR3 has 16 residues. Method: immunoSEQ multiplex PCR; TCRdb's copy keeps in-frame clones and lacks some. The data show approximately 35,000 clones, with 92% seen just once and about 2.2% held by the top ten. As regards this clone: The antigen is undetermined.

The sequence was obtained from a female donor over 55 with stage I lung adenocarcinoma. The chain is built from TRBV7-2 and TRBJ1-6; 7 nucleotides align to TRBD1. Sequencing used peripheral blood, obtained before any cancer treatment. The CDR3 DNA reads as TGTGCCAGCACCGACTGGAGGACAGGTGGGAATTCACCCCTCCACTTT. It translates to CASTDWRTGGNSPLHF.